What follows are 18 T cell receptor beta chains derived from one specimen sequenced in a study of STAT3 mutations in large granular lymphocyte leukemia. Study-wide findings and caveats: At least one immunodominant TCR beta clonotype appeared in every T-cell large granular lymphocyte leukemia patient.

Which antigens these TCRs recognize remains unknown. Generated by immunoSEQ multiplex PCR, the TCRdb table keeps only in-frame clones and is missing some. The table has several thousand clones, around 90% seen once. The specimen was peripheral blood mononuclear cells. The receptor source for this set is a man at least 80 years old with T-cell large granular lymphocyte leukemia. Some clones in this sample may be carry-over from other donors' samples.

As DNA, the CDR3 is TGTGCCAGCAACCTCGGGCCAGGGGAGGTCACCTTC. This codes for CASNLGPGEVTF. The chain joins TRBV6-6 to TRBJ1-2, with D maybe TRBD1 (6 bases). There are 12 residues in the CDR3. CDR1 and CDR2 (germline): MNHNY, SVGAGI (reference sequence). V lost 7 bases to trimming and J lost 13 bases, with 19 bases between them.

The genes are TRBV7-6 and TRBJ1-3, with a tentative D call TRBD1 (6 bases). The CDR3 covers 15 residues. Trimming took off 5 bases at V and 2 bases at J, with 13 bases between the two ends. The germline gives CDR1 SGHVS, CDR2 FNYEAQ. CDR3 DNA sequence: TGTGCCAGCAGCCCAAACAGGGCGACTGGAAACACCATATATTTT. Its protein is CASSPNRATGNTIYF.

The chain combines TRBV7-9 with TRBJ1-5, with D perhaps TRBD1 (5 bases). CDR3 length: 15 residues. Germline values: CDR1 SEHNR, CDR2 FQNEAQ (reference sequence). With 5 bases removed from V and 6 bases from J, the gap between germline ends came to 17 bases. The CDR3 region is CASSLSGVQGQPQHF. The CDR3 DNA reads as TGTGCCAGCAGCCTGTCGGGGGTTCAGGGTCAGCCCCAGCATTTT.

The CDR3 DNA is TGTGCCAGCAGTGAGTTCTCGGACAGGGGATTAATCGGGGAGCTGTTTTTT. It is translated as CASSEFSDRGLIGELFF. The gene calls are TRBV25-1 and TRBJ2-2; 9 bases map to TRBD1. The CDR3 is 17 amino acids. V shed 3 bases and J 7 bases; nucleotides not matched to a gene: 12. CDR1 and CDR2 from the germline V gene are MGHDK and SYGVNS.

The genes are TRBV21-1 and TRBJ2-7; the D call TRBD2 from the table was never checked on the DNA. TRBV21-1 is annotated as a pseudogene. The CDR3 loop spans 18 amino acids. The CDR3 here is CASSKARTAGGPSYEQYF. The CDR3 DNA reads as TGTGCCAGCAGCAAAGCGCGTACGGCGGGGGGACCGTCCTACGAGCAGTACTTC.

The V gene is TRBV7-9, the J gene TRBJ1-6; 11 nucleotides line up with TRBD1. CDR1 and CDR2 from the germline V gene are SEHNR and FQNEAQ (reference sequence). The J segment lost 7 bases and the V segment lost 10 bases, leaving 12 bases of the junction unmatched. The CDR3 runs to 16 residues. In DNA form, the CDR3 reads TGTGCCACCGACGCCGGGACAGGGGGTTCAAATTCACCCCTCCACTTT. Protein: CATDAGTGGSNSPLHF. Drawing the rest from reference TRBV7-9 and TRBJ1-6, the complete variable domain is DTGVSQNPRHKITKRGQNVTFRCDPISEHNRLYWYRQTLGQGPEFLTYFQNEAQLEKSRLLSDRFSAERPKGSFSTLEIQRTEQGDSAMYLCATDAGTGGSNSPLHFGNGTRLTVT.

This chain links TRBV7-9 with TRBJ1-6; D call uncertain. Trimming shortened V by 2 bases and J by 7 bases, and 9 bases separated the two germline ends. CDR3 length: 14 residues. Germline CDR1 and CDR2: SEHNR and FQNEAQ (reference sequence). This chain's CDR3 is CASSLRSNNSPLHF. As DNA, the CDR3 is TGTGCCAGCAGCTTAAGGAGTAACAATTCACCCCTCCACTTT.

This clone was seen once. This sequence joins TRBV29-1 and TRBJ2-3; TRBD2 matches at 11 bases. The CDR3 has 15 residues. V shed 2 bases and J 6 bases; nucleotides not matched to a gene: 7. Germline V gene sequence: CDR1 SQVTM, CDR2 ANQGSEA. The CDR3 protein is CSVEILAGGRDTQYF. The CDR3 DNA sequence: TGCAGCGTTGAAATTTTAGCGGGGGGGCGTGATACGCAGTATTTT.

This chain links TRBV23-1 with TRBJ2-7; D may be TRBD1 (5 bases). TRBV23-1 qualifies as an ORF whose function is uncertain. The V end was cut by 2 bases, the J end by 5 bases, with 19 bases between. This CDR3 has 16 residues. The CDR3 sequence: CASSQPSGKGIDEQYF. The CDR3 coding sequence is TGCGCCAGCAGTCAACCGTCTGGTAAGGGGATCGACGAGCAGTACTTC.

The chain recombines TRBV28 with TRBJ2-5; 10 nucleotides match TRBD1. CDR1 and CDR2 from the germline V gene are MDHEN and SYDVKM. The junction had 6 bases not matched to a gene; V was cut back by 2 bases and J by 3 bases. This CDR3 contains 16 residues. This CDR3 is CASSLRPGQGKETQYF. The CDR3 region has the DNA TGTGCCAGCAGTTTAAGGCCGGGACAGGGGAAAGAGACCCAGTACTTC.

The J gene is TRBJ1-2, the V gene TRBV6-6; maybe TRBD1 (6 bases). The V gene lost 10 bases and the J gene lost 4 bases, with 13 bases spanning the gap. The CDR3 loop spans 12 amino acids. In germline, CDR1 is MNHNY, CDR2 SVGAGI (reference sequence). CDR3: CATGQPFYGYTF. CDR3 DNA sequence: TGTGCCACTGGACAGCCTTTCTATGGCTACACCTTC.

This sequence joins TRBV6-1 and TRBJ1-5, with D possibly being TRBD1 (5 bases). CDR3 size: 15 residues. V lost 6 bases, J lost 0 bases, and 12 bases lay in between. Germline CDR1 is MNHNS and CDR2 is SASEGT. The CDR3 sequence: CASSLTEYSNQPQHF. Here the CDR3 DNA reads TGTGCCAGCAGCTTGACAGAATATAGCAATCAGCCCCAGCATTTT.

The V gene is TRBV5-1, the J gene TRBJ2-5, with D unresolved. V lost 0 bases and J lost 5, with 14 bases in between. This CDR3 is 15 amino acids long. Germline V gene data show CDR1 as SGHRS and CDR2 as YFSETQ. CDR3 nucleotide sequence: TGCGCCAGCAGCTTGGCCCTCGCAGGTGCGGAGACCCAGTACTTC. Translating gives CASSLALAGAETQYF.

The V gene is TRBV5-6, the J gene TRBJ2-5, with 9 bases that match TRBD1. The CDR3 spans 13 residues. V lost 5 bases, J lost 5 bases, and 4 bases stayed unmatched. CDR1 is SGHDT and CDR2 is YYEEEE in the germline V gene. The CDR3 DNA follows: TGTGCCAGCAGGGGACAGGGTCCGGAGACCCAGTACTTC. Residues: CASRGQGPETQYF. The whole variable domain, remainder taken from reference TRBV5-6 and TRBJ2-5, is DAGVTQSPTHLIKTRGQQVTLRCSPKSGHDTVSWYQQALGQGPQFIFQYYEEEERQRGNFPDRFSGHQFPNYSSELNVNALLLGDSALYLCASRGQGPETQYFGPGTRLLVL.

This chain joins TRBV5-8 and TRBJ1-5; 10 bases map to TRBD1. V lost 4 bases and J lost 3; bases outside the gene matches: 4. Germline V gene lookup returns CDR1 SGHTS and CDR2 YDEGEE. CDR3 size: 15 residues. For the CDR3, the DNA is TGTGCCAGCAGCATAGGGACAGGGGACAATCAGCCCCAGCATTTT. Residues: CASSIGTGDNQPQHF.

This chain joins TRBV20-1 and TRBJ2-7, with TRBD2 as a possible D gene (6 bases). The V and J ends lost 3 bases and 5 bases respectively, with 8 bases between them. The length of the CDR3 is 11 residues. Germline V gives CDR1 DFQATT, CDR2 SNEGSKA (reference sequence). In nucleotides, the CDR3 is TGCAGTGCTAGGGGGGGTGACGAGCAGTACTTC. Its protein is CSARGGDEQYF.

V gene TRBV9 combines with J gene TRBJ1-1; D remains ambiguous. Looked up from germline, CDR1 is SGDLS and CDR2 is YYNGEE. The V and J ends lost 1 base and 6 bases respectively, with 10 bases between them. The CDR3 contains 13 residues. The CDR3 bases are TGTGCCAGCAGCGTACACACCCGGTCTGAAGCTTTCTTT. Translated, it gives CASSVHTRSEAFF.

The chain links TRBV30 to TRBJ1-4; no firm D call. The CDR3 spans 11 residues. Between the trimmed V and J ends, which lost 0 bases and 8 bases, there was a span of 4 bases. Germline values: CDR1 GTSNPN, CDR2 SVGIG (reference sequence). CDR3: CAWSVREKLFF. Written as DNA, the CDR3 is TGTGCCTGGAGTGTACGGGAAAAACTGTTTTTT.